This is a list of T cell receptor beta chains from one sample in a study of blood T cells in healthy people across ages. A single record per CDR3 protein comes from TCRdb applying MiXCR to the 5' RACE reads. The sample contains roughly 800,000 distinct CDR3 sequences, 25% of which appear only once. These records were also assigned to another study, of T cells of mothers and their children.

Sequencing used blood. Source of these receptors: a boy aged 5 to 17 in good health. CDR3s include the opening cysteine and the closing phenylalanine or tryptophan.

len	v_gene	j_gene	CDR3aa
15	TRBV28	TRBJ2-7	CASSWGGQGSYEQYF
15	TRBV15	TRBJ2-3	CATSRDGLGTDTQYF
15	TRBV7-9	TRBJ1-5	CASSDRDGGGQPQHF
17	TRBV20-1	TRBJ2-2	CSARDSGIVINTGELFF
14	TRBV29-1	TRBJ2-3	CSVRSSGLTDTQYF
12	TRBV12-3/TRBV12-4	TRBJ2-5	CASSLEGETQHF
16	TRBV29-1	TRBJ2-2	CSVETVAGQNTGELFF
16	TRBV7-3	TRBJ2-3	CASSRKKTMSTDTQYF
17	TRBV20-1	.	CSARVGLAGDLYNEQFF
14	TRBV29-1	TRBJ1-3	CSVDPGLYGNTIYF
15	TRBV20-1	TRBJ2-1	CSVSPPSGSDNEQFF
16	TRBV4-1	TRBJ2-1	CASSQGRDSFYNEQFF
14	TRBV10-3	TRBJ2-5	CAISDGQVLETQYF
17	TRBV27	.	CASRVRGGPDALYEQFF
18	TRBV7-3	TRBJ2-5	CASSLTQIQQDREETQYF
15	TRBV7-8	TRBJ1-1	CASSPGTGVHTEAFF
18	TRBV7-3	TRBJ1-4	CASSPLTARTASNEKLFF
14	TRBV15	TRBJ1-4	CATSSGTLYEKLFF